This is a list of T cell receptor beta chains from one sample in a study of blood T cell repertoires in COVID-19. This table comes from immunoSEQ multiplex PCR, and its TCRdb copy is limited to in-frame clones, with some not included. The table lists 250,000 or so clones, approximately 80% of them singletons. The specimen sequenced was PBMCs or T cells enriched from blood (not recorded which). The receptors were gathered from a man aged 55 to 70 who had recovered from COVID-19. Both conserved end residues are part of each CDR3. D genes are given only for firm matches. Size is stated for part of the rows, as once, few or many counts, or as a class when the clone is expanded.

J gene: TRBJ2-7
D gene: TRBD1
clone size: NA
V gene: TRBV7-3
CDR3 DNA: TGTGCCAGCAGTCTCATCGGACAGGGGGCAATAAACGAACAGTACTTC
CDR3 protein: CASSLIGQGAINEQYF

J gene: TRBJ1-2
D gene: TRBD1
clone size: NA
V gene: TRBV25-1
CDR3 DNA: TGTGCCAGCAGTGGAACCACGGGACAGGGGTATGGCTACACCTTC
CDR3 protein: CASSGTTGQGYGYTF

J gene: TRBJ1-2
D gene: NA
clone size: NA
V gene: TRBV3-1/TRBV3-2
CDR3 DNA: TGTGCCAGCAGCGCCCAGGGGACCTATGGCTACACCTTC
CDR3 protein: CASSAQGTYGYTF

J gene: TRBJ2-7
D gene: NA
clone size: once
V gene: TRBV2
CDR3 DNA: TGTGCCAGCAGTGAGAGTCTCTACGAGCAGTACTTC
CDR3 protein: CASSESLYEQYF

J gene: TRBJ1-3
D gene: NA
clone size: once
V gene: TRBV6-2/TRBV6-3
CDR3 DNA: TGTGCCAGCAGTTACAACAGGCTTTCCTCTGGAAACACCATATATTTT
CDR3 protein: CASSYNRLSSGNTIYF

J gene: TRBJ1-4
D gene: NA
clone size: NA
V gene: TRBV5-6
CDR3 DNA: TGTGCCAGCAGCTACGACAGGTGGGATAATGAAAAACTGTTTTTT
CDR3 protein: CASSYDRWDNEKLFF

J gene: TRBJ2-1
D gene: TRBD2
clone size: NA
V gene: TRBV10-3
CDR3 DNA: TGTGCCATCAGTGACCCTGGCGGGGGTTCCTACAATGAGCAGTTCTTC
CDR3 protein: CAISDPGGGSYNEQFF

J gene: TRBJ2-1
D gene: NA
clone size: NA
V gene: TRBV6-5
CDR3 DNA: TGTGCCAGCAGTTCGGAGGAGCGGAATGAGCAGTTCTTC
CDR3 protein: CASSSEERNEQFF

J gene: TRBJ2-3
D gene: NA
clone size: NA
V gene: TRBV6-5
CDR3 DNA: TGTGCCAGCAGTTATTATGGGGGCCTTTACACAGATACGCAGTATTTT
CDR3 protein: CASSYYGGLYTDTQYF

J gene: TRBJ2-5
D gene: NA
clone size: few
V gene: TRBV7-9
CDR3 DNA: TGTGCCAGCAGCCGGGGGTACCAAGAGACCCAGTACTTC
CDR3 protein: CASSRGYQETQYF

J gene: TRBJ1-5
D gene: NA
clone size: NA
V gene: TRBV24-1
CDR3 DNA: TGTGCCACCAGTGAAATGCAGGGCCGGCCCCAGCATTTT
CDR3 protein: CATSEMQGRPQHF

J gene: TRBJ1-1
D gene: TRBD1
clone size: NA
V gene: TRBV4-2
CDR3 DNA: TGTGCCAGCAGCCAAGACGGGACAGGGGTACCCTCGAACACTGAAGCTTTCTTT
CDR3 protein: CASSQDGTGVPSNTEAFF

J gene: TRBJ2-7
D gene: TRBD1
clone size: NA
V gene: TRBV18
CDR3 DNA: TGTGCCAGCTCACGCCGGGACAGGGACGAGCAGTACTTC
CDR3 protein: CASSRRDRDEQYF

J gene: TRBJ1-1
D gene: NA
clone size: NA
V gene: TRBV12-3/TRBV12-4
CDR3 DNA: TGTGCCAGCAGTTTCGATACTACCACTGAAGCTTTCTTT
CDR3 protein: CASSFDTTTEAFF

J gene: TRBJ1-5
D gene: TRBD1
clone size: NA
V gene: TRBV6-2/TRBV6-3
CDR3 DNA: TGTGCCAGCAGTTACAGGTCCACAGGGGGAGGCAATCAGCCCCAGCATTTT
CDR3 protein: CASSYRSTGGGNQPQHF

J gene: TRBJ2-2
D gene: NA
clone size: once
V gene: TRBV7-9
CDR3 DNA: TGTGCCAGCAGCCCCACCACAGGATTGAACACCGGGGAGCTGTTTTTT
CDR3 protein: CASSPTTGLNTGELFF

J gene: TRBJ2-2
D gene: TRBD2
clone size: once
V gene: TRBV7-8
CDR3 DNA: TGTGCCAGCAGCTTCGGGAGGGGGGTTGGGGAGCTGTTTTTT
CDR3 protein: CASSFGRGVGELFF

J gene: TRBJ2-7
D gene: TRBD1
clone size: NA
V gene: TRBV19
CDR3 DNA: TGTGCCAGTACTATCGGACAGGGCGGCGAGCAGTACTTC
CDR3 protein: CASTIGQGGEQYF

J gene: TRBJ2-1
D gene: NA
clone size: NA
V gene: TRBV4-3
CDR3 DNA: TGCGCCAGCAGCCGAACAGGGTCCTCCATAGAGCAGTTCTTC
CDR3 protein: CASSRTGSSIEQFF

J gene: TRBJ2-5
D gene: TRBD2
clone size: NA
V gene: TRBV19
CDR3 DNA: TGTGCCAGTAGTACACTAGCGGGGGGGCAAGAGACCCAGTACTTC
CDR3 protein: CASSTLAGGQETQYF

J gene: TRBJ2-1
D gene: TRBD2
clone size: once
V gene: TRBV3-1/TRBV3-2
CDR3 DNA: TGTGCCAGCAGCTTAGCGGGGAGACCGTTCTTC
CDR3 protein: CASSLAGRPFF

J gene: TRBJ2-2
D gene: TRBD1
clone size: NA
V gene: TRBV19
CDR3 DNA: TGTGCCAGTAGTATAGATGACGACAGGGTGGTCACCGGGGAGCTGTTTTTT
CDR3 protein: CASSIDDDRVVTGELFF

J gene: TRBJ1-1
D gene: NA
clone size: NA
V gene: TRBV5-1
CDR3 DNA: TGCGCCAGCAGCTCGATAGTGAACACTGAAGCTTTCTTT
CDR3 protein: CASSSIVNTEAFF

J gene: TRBJ1-1
D gene: TRBD1
clone size: NA
V gene: TRBV12-3/TRBV12-4
CDR3 DNA: TGTGCCAGCAGTTCGAACAGGGGCGCTGAAGCTTTCTTT
CDR3 protein: CASSSNRGAEAFF

J gene: TRBJ1-2
D gene: NA
clone size: NA
V gene: TRBV28
CDR3 DNA: TGTGCCAGCAGCCTTCCCGGGACATCTAACTATGGCTACACCTTC
CDR3 protein: CASSLPGTSNYGYTF

J gene: TRBJ2-6
D gene: NA
clone size: NA
V gene: TRBV19
CDR3 DNA: TGTGCCAGTAGTATCGGCGGGACGAAGACTGGGGCCAACGTCCTGACTTTC
CDR3 protein: CASSIGGTKTGANVLTF

J gene: TRBJ1-1
D gene: NA
clone size: NA
V gene: TRBV5-6
CDR3 DNA: TGTGCCAGCAGCTATACTACCGGAGAAGCTTTCTTT
CDR3 protein: CASSYTTGEAFF

J gene: TRBJ1-1
D gene: NA
clone size: NA
V gene: TRBV7-2
CDR3 DNA: TGTGCCAGCAGCTTAAGTAGAAACACTGAAGCTTTCTTT
CDR3 protein: CASSLSRNTEAFF

J gene: TRBJ2-7
D gene: TRBD2
clone size: NA
V gene: TRBV6-2/TRBV6-3
CDR3 DNA: TGTGCCAGCAGTAAGGGACTAGCGGGGGGCCTGCCCGGGGACGAGCAGTACTTC
CDR3 protein: CASSKGLAGGLPGDEQYF

J gene: TRBJ2-7
D gene: TRBD1
clone size: NA
V gene: TRBV5-6
CDR3 DNA: TGTGCCAGCACAACCGGGACAGCCACCTACGAGCAGTACTTC
CDR3 protein: CASTTGTATYEQYF

J gene: TRBJ1-2
D gene: TRBD1
clone size: NA
V gene: TRBV6-5
CDR3 DNA: TGTGCCAGCAGTTGGGACAGACTTCATAACTATGGCTACACCTTC
CDR3 protein: CASSWDRLHNYGYTF

J gene: TRBJ1-6
D gene: TRBD1
clone size: NA
V gene: TRBV11-2
CDR3 DNA: TGTGCCAGCAGCTTAGGGGGACAGGGTTATTCACCCCTCCACTTT
CDR3 protein: CASSLGGQGYSPLHF

J gene: TRBJ2-5
D gene: TRBD1
clone size: NA
V gene: TRBV4-1
CDR3 DNA: TGCGCCAGCAGCGCAGGGGGCTTTTCCTCGTCCATAGAGACCCAGTACTTC
CDR3 protein: CASSAGGFSSSIETQYF

J gene: TRBJ2-5
D gene: TRBD1
clone size: once
V gene: TRBV19
CDR3 DNA: TGTGCCAGTAGTACCAACAGGGGAGAGACCCAGTACTTC
CDR3 protein: CASSTNRGETQYF

J gene: TRBJ2-5
D gene: NA
clone size: NA
V gene: TRBV21-1
CDR3 DNA: TGTGCCAGCAGCAAACGGGAGATCCAAGAGACCCAGTACTTC
CDR3 protein: CASSKREIQETQYF

J gene: TRBJ2-1
D gene: TRBD2
clone size: NA
V gene: TRBV12-3/TRBV12-4
CDR3 DNA: TGTGCCATCAGAGTGGGGGGGAATGAGCAGTTCTTC
CDR3 protein: CAIRVGGNEQFF

J gene: TRBJ1-2
D gene: NA
clone size: NA
V gene: TRBV7-8
CDR3 DNA: TGTGCCAGCAGCTTATTCTTCCAAGACAGGACCAACTATGGCTACACCTTC
CDR3 protein: CASSLFFQDRTNYGYTF

J gene: TRBJ2-2
D gene: TRBD1
clone size: NA
V gene: TRBV9
CDR3 DNA: TGTGCCAGCAGCGTAGGGACAGGGGTCGGCACCGGGGAGCTGTTTTTT
CDR3 protein: CASSVGTGVGTGELFF

J gene: TRBJ1-1
D gene: TRBD1
clone size: NA
V gene: TRBV11-3
CDR3 DNA: TGTGCCAGCAGCTCCCGTGACAGGGATTACACTGAAGCTTTCTTT
CDR3 protein: CASSSRDRDYTEAFF

J gene: TRBJ2-5
D gene: NA
clone size: NA
V gene: TRBV21-1
CDR3 DNA: TGTGCCAGCGCCCCCCTAATCTCCCAAGAGACCCAGTACTTC
CDR3 protein: CASAPLISQETQYF

J gene: TRBJ2-3
D gene: TRBD2
clone size: NA
V gene: TRBV7-6
CDR3 DNA: TGTGCCAGCAGCCCCTTTCGGCTAGGGCGGGGGGGCCGTGATACGCAGTATTTT
CDR3 protein: CASSPFRLGRGGRDTQYF

J gene: TRBJ1-5
D gene: NA
clone size: few
V gene: TRBV7-9
CDR3 DNA: TGTGCCAGCAGCTTAGATAGTCAGCCCCAGCATTTT
CDR3 protein: CASSLDSQPQHF

J gene: TRBJ2-3
D gene: TRBD2
clone size: NA
V gene: TRBV11-2
CDR3 DNA: TGTGCCAGCAGCTTTTCCCGACTAGCGGATACGCAGTATTTT
CDR3 protein: CASSFSRLADTQYF

J gene: TRBJ2-5
D gene: NA
clone size: NA
V gene: TRBV7-3
CDR3 DNA: TGTGCCAGCAGCTTAATGCAGCGGCAGACCCAGTACTTC
CDR3 protein: CASSLMQRQTQYF

J gene: TRBJ2-1
D gene: NA
clone size: NA
V gene: TRBV7-7
CDR3 DNA: TGTGCTAGCAGCCCGGACTCGGCGGGGTACAATGAGCAGTTCTTC
CDR3 protein: CASSPDSAGYNEQFF

J gene: TRBJ2-7
D gene: TRBD2
clone size: NA
V gene: TRBV6-5
CDR3 DNA: TGTGCCAGCACCCCCACCGGGGGGATCGGCTACGAGCAGTACTTC
CDR3 protein: CASTPTGGIGYEQYF

J gene: TRBJ1-2
D gene: TRBD1
clone size: NA
V gene: TRBV28
CDR3 DNA: TGTGCCAGCAGAGGGACAGGGGGCTATGGCTACACCTTC
CDR3 protein: CASRGTGGYGYTF

J gene: TRBJ2-5
D gene: NA
clone size: NA
V gene: TRBV4-1
CDR3 DNA: TGCGCCAGCAGCCAAGCGTCGACAGTAGGGGAGACCCAGTACTTC
CDR3 protein: CASSQASTVGETQYF

J gene: TRBJ1-1
D gene: TRBD1
clone size: NA
V gene: TRBV7-2
CDR3 DNA: TGTGCCAGCAGCTCTGTCGGGACAGTCACTGAAGCTTTCTTT
CDR3 protein: CASSSVGTVTEAFF

J gene: TRBJ1-1
D gene: NA
clone size: NA
V gene: TRBV27
CDR3 DNA: TGTGCCAGCTGGGCGTGGAACACTGAAGCTTTCTTT
CDR3 protein: CASWAWNTEAFF

J gene: TRBJ2-1
D gene: TRBD2
clone size: NA
V gene: TRBV27
CDR3 DNA: TGTGCCAGCTCGCGGGGGGTCTACAATGAGCAGTTCTTC
CDR3 protein: CASSRGVYNEQFF

J gene: TRBJ1-5
D gene: NA
clone size: NA
V gene: TRBV19
CDR3 DNA: TGTGCCAGTAGACCTACTTCAGGGATTATGAACTATCAGCCCCAGCATTTT
CDR3 protein: CASRPTSGIMNYQPQHF

J gene: TRBJ1-1
D gene: NA
clone size: NA
V gene: TRBV19
CDR3 DNA: TGTGCCAGTAGTATGTCGGGGAGCACTGAAGCTTTCTTT
CDR3 protein: CASSMSGSTEAFF

J gene: TRBJ2-4
D gene: TRBD1
clone size: once
V gene: TRBV2
CDR3 DNA: TGTGCCAGCAGTGAAGGGGACAGGATTTTTAAAAACATTCAGTACTTC
CDR3 protein: CASSEGDRIFKNIQYF